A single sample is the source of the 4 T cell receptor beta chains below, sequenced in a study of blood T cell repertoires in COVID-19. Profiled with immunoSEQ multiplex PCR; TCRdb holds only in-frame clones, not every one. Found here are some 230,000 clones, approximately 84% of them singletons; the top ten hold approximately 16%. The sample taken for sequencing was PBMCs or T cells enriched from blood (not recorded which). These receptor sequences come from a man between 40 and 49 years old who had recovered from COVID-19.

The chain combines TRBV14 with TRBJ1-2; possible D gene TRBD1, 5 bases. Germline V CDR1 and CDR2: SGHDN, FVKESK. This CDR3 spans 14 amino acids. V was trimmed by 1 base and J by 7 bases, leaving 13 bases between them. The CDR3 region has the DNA TGTGCCAGCAGCCAAGGGCAGGGAAGGGTTGGCTACACCTTC. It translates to CASSQGQGRVGYTF.

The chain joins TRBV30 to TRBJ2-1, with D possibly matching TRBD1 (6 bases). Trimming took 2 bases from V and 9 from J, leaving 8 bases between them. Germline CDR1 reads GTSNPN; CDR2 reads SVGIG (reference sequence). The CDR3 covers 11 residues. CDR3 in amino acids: CAWSLGGEQFF. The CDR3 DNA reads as TGTGCCTGGAGTTTAGGGGGTGAGCAGTTCTTC.

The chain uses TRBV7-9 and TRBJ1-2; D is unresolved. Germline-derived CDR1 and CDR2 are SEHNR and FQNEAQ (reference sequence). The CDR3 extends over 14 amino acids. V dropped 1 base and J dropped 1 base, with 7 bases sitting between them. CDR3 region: CASSLGQNNYGYTF. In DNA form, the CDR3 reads TGTGCCAGCAGCTTAGGGCAGAATAACTATGGCTACACCTTC.

CDR3 amino acids: CASSLIDYLYEQYF. In nucleotides, the CDR3 is TGTGCCAGCAGCTTGATCGACTACCTCTACGAGCAGTACTTC. The rearrangement links TRBV5-6 to TRBJ2-7; D possibly corresponds to TRBD2 (5 bases). Germline V gene lookup returns CDR1 SGHDT and CDR2 YYEEEE. The CDR3 length is 14 residues. V lost 1 base to trimming and J lost 3 bases, with 11 bases between them.